This TCR beta chain was found in a study of beta chain features in type 1 diabetes. The overall study: Comparable age, gender and cell yields were observed in patients relative to healthy donors.

Sorting of CD4+ naive, central memory, regulatory and stem cell-like memory cells was performed via CD45RO/CCR7/CD25/CD127/CD95/CD27. Broader study findings: Significant though moderate, a shortening of TCRB CDR3s appeared in all four CD4+ subsets of Type 1 diabetes patients.

Details on this clone: Its antigen is not known.

Trimming stripped 5 bases from V and 4 bases from J, with 13 bases between. This CDR3 spans 14 amino acids. The germline gives CDR1 SGHTA, CDR2 FQGNSA. Isolated RNA was reverse transcribed in full, so expressed TCRB transcripts were sequenced. Generated by immunoSEQ multiplex PCR, the TCRdb table keeps only in-frame clones and is missing some. The sample records 300,000 or so clones, roughly a tenth being singletons. This receptor was obtained from a man aged 25-45 years with type 1 diabetes. The sequenced sample was central memory CD4+ T cells from blood. The chain joins TRBV7-2 to TRBJ2-3; D possibly corresponds to TRBD2 (6 bases). This CDR3 reads CASSARLEPDTQYF. DNA for the CDR3: TGTGCCAGCAGCGCCCGACTAGAACCAGATACGCAGTATTTT.